This T cell receptor (beta chain) was identified in a study of T cells in localized non-small cell lung cancer. Clones were read by immunoSEQ multiplex PCR, and TCRdb kept only the in-frame ones, dropping some. The sample contains 25,000 to 35,000 clones, 85% to 90% of which appear only once. A remark on this clone: The antigen is not known.

General study points: Patients showing higher blood T cell density tended to see longer overall survival. Heterogeneity remains possible because sequencing was limited to only one tumor region.

The sequence was collected from a female donor aged 60 or older with stage I lung adenocarcinoma. The specimen comprised peripheral blood, sampled before any cancer treatment.

CDR3 loop: CASTGDRGHSYNEQFF. CDR3 coding DNA: TGTGCCAGCACCGGAGACAGGGGCCATTCCTACAATGAGCAGTTCTTC. The chain combines TRBV5-4 with TRBJ2-1, with TRBD1 identical over 8 bases. Per the germline V gene, CDR1 is SGHNT and CDR2 is YYREEE (reference sequence). CDR3 length equals 16 residues. Trimming at V came to 6 bases and at J to 1 base, leaving 9 bases not matched to a gene.